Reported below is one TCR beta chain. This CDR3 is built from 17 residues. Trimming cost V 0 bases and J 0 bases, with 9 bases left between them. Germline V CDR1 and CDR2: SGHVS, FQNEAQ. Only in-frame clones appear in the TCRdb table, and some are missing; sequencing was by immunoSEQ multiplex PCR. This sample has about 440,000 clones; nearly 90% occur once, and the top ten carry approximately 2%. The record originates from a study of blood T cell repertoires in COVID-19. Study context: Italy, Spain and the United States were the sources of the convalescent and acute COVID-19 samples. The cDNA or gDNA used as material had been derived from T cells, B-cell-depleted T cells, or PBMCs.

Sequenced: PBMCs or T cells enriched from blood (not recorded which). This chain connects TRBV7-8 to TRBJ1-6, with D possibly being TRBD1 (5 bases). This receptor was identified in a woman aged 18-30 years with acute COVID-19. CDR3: CASSLAQGPSYNSPLHF. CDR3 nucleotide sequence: TGTGCCAGCAGCTTAGCGCAGGGCCCCTCCTATAATTCACCCCTCCACTTT.